This passage covers 12 T cell receptor beta chains from one sample sequenced in a study of blood T cells in healthy people across ages. With a J-beta primer mix and a sample-barcoded 5' primer, a second PCR ran about 6 to 11 cycles. One entry per CDR3 protein, called by TCRdb with MiXCR from the 5' RACE reads. The repertoire holds fewer than 2 million distinct CDR3 sequences, about 39% seen once, with 23% in the top ten. The sample comprised blood. The receptors derive from a human donor in good health.

This chain connects TRBV7-8 to TRBJ2-7, with D perhaps assigned TRBD1 or TRBD2 (5 bases each). V was clipped by 4 bases and J by 0 bases, with 16 bases between them. The germline V gene encodes CDR1 SGHVS and CDR2 FQNEAQ. This CDR3 contains 16 residues. The CDR3 coding sequence is TGTGCCAGCAGCTCCAACAGGCTACGGGGCTCCTACGAGCAGTACTTC. It codes for CASSSNRLRGSYEQYF.

This clonotype was detected only a few times. This chain uses TRBV5-1 with TRBJ1-2; D uncertain. This CDR3 contains 15 residues. V was clipped by 0 bases and J by 2 bases, with 11 bases between them. Per the germline V gene, CDR1 is SGHRS and CDR2 is YFSETQ. Here the CDR3 reads CASSLARRMNYGYTF. CDR3 in DNA: TGCGCCAGCAGCTTGGCCCGGAGGATGAACTATGGCTACACCTTC.

This sequence joins TRBV4-3 and TRBJ2-7; 8 bases map to TRBD2. The CDR3 loop spans 14 amino acids. The V gene end was trimmed by 4 bases and the J gene end by 3 bases; junction bases not matched to a gene: 5. Germline V gene data show CDR1 as LGHNA and CDR2 as YSLEER. The CDR3 spells CASSPSAGGYEQYF. In nucleotides, the CDR3 is TGCGCCAGCAGCCCCAGCGCGGGGGGCTACGAGCAGTACTTC.

CDR3 nucleotide sequence: TGCGCCAGCAGCCAAGGTTCGGTAGCGGGGAGCAATGAGCAGTTCTTC. As protein: CASSQGSVAGSNEQFF. This chain links TRBV4-3 with TRBJ2-1; the match to TRBD2 covers 8 bases. CDR3 size: 16 residues. Trimming at V came to 1 base and at J to 6 bases, leaving 8 bases not matched to a gene. Germline CDR1 reads LGHNA; CDR2 reads YSLEER.

This clonotype was seen only a few times. This chain's CDR3 is CSARNRGGLYNEQFF. DNA of the CDR3: TGCAGTGCTAGAAACAGGGGAGGACTCTACAATGAGCAGTTCTTC. The chain is built from TRBV20-1 and TRBJ2-1, with a possible D match to TRBD1 (7 bases). V lost 2 bases and J lost 3, with 14 bases in between. This CDR3 has 15 residues. The germline V gene encodes CDR1 DFQATT and CDR2 SNEGSKA (reference sequence).

On this clonotype: The junction departs from germline at one end; a sequencing error may be responsible. The V call is TRBV12-3 or TRBV12-4, the J call TRBJ2-3; the D gene could be TRBD1 or TRBD2 (5 bases each). The CDR3 is made up of 17 amino acids. The CDR3 is CASYSEGTGFFTGTQYF. In DNA form, the CDR3 reads TGTGCCAGCTATTCCGAGGGGACCGGCTTCTTCACAGGTACGCAGTATTTT.

The sample holds many counts of this clonotype. The V call is TRBV7-9, the J call TRBJ2-3; 10 nucleotides match TRBD1. CDR3 length equals 15 residues. Unmatched junction bases numbered 4, after V lost 3 bases and J lost 4 bases. Germline CDR1 SEHNR, CDR2 FQNEAQ (reference sequence). The CDR3 DNA reads as TGTGCCAGCAGCTTTGGACAGGGGGAATCAGATACGCAGTATTTT. It encodes CASSFGQGESDTQYF.

The genes are TRBV6-6 and TRBJ1-5, with D perhaps matching TRBD1 (5 bases). Per germline, CDR1 MNHNY and CDR2 SVGAGI (reference sequence). This CDR3 contains 16 residues. The germline V and J ends were trimmed by 7 bases and 3 bases, with 19 bases remaining between them. The chain's CDR3 is CASTHGAGGFNQPQHF. CDR3 DNA: TGTGCCAGCACCCACGGGGCGGGGGGTTTCAATCAGCCCCAGCATTTT.

This clonotype was recorded a few times. The chain employs TRBV6-6 and TRBJ2-7, with 10 bases fitting TRBD1. The V and J ends lost 1 base and 2 bases, in that order; junction bases with no gene match: 2. This CDR3 contains 15 residues. The germline V gene encodes CDR1 MNHNY and CDR2 SVGAGI (reference sequence). CDR3 loop: CASSYYGTGAYEQYF. The CDR3 DNA sequence: TGTGCCAGCAGTTACTACGGGACAGGGGCCTACGAGCAGTACTTC.

For this clonotype: A much larger clone is a single base away; this may be a read error. This sequence joins TRBV11-2 and TRBJ1-4, with D possibly TRBD1 on 6 matching bases. CDR3 length: 14 residues. Germline lookup yields CDR1 SGHAT and CDR2 FQNNGV. The CDR3 is CASSLTGRNEKRFF. The CDR3 nucleotides read TGTGCCAGCAGCTTAACAGGGAGAAATGAAAAACGGTTTTTT. The full variable domain, in which reference TRBV11-2 and TRBJ1-4 provide the parts outside the CDR3, is EAGVAQSPRYKIIEKRQSVAFWCNPISGHATLYWYQQILGQGPKLLIQFQNNGVVDDSQLPKDRFSAERLKGVDSTLKIQPAKLEDSAVYLCASSLTGRNEKRFFGSGTQLSVL.

The chain combines TRBV11-3 with TRBJ2-1; D perhaps matches TRBD2 (6 bases). Trimming stripped 7 bases from V and 4 bases from J, with 17 bases between. Germline-derived CDR1 and CDR2 are SGHNT and YENEEA. The CDR3 is 15 amino acids. The CDR3 bases are TGTGCCAGCACCGGGAGACTGGAGGATTACAATGAGCAGTTCTTC. This sequence encodes CASTGRLEDYNEQFF.

The chain has TRBV12-3 or TRBV12-4 and TRBJ1-1, with a possible D match to TRBD1 (5 bases). V was clipped by 3 bases and J by 3 bases, with 17 bases between them. The CDR3 covers 16 residues. CDR3: CASSFWRGRVDTEAFF. In DNA, the CDR3 is TGTGCCAGCAGTTTTTGGAGGGGAAGAGTGGACACTGAAGCTTTCTTT.